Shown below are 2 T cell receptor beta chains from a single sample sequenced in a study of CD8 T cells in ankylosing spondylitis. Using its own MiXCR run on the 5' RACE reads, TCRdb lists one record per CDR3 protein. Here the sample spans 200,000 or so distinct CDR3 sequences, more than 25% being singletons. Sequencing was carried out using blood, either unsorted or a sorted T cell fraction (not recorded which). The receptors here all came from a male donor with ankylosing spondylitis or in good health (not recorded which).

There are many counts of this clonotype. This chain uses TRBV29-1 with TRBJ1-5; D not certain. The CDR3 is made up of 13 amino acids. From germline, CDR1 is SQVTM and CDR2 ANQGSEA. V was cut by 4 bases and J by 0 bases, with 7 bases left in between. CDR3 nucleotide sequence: TGCAGCGTTGCCTCCGATAGCAATCAGCCCCAGCATTTT. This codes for CSVASDSNQPQHF. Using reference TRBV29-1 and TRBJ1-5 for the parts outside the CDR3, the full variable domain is SAVISQKPSRDICQRGTSLTIQCQVDSQVTMMFWYRQQPGQSLTLIATANQGSEATYESGFVIDKFPISRPNLTFSTLTVSNMSPEDSSIYLCSVASDSNQPQHFGDGTRLSIL.

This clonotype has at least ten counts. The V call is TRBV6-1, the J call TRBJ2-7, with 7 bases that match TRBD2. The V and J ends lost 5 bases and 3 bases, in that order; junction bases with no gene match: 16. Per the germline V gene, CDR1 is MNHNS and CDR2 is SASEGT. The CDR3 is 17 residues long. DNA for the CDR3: TGTGCCAGCAGTCAAACCGTGAGCCTAGCGGCGGTCTACGAGCAGTACTTC. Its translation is CASSQTVSLAAVYEQYF.